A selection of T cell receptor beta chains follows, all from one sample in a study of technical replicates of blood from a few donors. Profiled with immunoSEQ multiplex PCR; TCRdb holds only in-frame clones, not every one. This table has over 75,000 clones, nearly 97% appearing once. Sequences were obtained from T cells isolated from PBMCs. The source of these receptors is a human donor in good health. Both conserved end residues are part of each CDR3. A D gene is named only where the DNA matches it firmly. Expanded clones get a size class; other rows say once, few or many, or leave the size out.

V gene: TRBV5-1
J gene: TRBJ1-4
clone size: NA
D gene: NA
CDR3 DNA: TGCGCCAGCAGCTTAACAGGGTCGAGTGGGGAAAAACTGTTTTTT
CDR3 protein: CASSLTGSSGEKLFF

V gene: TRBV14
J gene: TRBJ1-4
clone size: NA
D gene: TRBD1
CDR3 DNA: TGTGCCAGCAGCCCAACTTATGGGGACAGGGCGATTCAGGACGAAAAACTGTTTTTT
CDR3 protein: CASSPTYGDRAIQDEKLFF

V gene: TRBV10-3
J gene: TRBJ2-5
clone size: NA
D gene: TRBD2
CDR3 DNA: TGTGCCATCAGAAAACCGGGACTAGAAGAGACCCAGTACTTC
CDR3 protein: CAIRKPGLEETQYF

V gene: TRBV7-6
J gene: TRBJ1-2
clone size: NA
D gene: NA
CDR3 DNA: TGTGCCAGCAGCTCCTCAGGGGTTCCAGACTATGGCTACACCTTC
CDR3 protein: CASSSSGVPDYGYTF

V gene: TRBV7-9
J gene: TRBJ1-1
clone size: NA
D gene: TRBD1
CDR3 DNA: TGTGCCAGCAGCCCCCGGGACAGGGCAATTGAAGCTTTCTTT
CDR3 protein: CASSPRDRAIEAFF

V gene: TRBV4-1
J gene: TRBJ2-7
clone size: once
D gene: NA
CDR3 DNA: TGCGCCAGCAGCCAAGATGAGGGTCCCAACGAGCAGTACTTC
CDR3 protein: CASSQDEGPNEQYF

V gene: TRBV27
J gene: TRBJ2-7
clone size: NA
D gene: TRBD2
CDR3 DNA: TGTGCCAGCAGTCCCTCGGGACTAGCTTCCCACGAGCAGTACTTC
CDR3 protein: CASSPSGLASHEQYF

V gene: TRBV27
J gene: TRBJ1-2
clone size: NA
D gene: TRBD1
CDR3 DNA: TGTGCCAGCAGAAACAGGGGGGACGGAGGCTACACCTTC
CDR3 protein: CASRNRGDGGYTF

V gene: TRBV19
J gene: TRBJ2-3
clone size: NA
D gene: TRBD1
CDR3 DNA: TGTGCCAGTAGTAGGGACAGGGCCACAGATACGCAGTATTTT
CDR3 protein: CASSRDRATDTQYF

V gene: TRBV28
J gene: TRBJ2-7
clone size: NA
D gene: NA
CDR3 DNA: TGTGCCAGCGTTTCCCAGAACGAGCAGTACTTC
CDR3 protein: CASVSQNEQYF

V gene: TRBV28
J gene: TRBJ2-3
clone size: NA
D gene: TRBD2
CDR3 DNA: TGTGCCAGCAGTTTACGACGGGGGAGGGCCAGCACAGATACGCAGTATTTT
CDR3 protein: CASSLRRGRASTDTQYF

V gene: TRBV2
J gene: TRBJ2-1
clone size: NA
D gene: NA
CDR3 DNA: TGTGCCAGCAGGGACGGAACAGCGGTTGAGCAGTTCTTC
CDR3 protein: CASRDGTAVEQFF

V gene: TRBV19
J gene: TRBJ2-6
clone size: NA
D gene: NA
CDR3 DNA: TGTGCCAGTAGTATCTCCGGGACTGGGGCCAACGTCCTGACTTTC
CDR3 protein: CASSISGTGANVLTF

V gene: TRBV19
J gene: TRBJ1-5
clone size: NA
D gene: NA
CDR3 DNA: TGTGCCAGTAGTCTGGGACTTCGAGGCCATCAGCCCCAGCATTTT
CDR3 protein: CASSLGLRGHQPQHF

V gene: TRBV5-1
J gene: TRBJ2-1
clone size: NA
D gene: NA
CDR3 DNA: TGCGCCAGCAGCTTCACCGGGACTGTCTACAATGAGCAGTTCTTC
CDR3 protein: CASSFTGTVYNEQFF

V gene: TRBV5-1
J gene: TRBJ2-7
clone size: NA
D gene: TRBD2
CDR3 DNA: TGCGCCAGCAGTACCAACCCGGGACTAGCGGGAGATTCGGACGAGCAGTACTTC
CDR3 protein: CASSTNPGLAGDSDEQYF

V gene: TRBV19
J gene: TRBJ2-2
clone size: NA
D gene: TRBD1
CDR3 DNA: TGTGCCAGTAGTGTCGACAGGGGTTACACCGGGGAGCTGTTTTTT
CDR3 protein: CASSVDRGYTGELFF

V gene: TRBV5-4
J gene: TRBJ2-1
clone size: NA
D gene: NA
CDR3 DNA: TGTGCCAGCAGCTTAACTCTGAATGAGCAGTTCTTC
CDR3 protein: CASSLTLNEQFF

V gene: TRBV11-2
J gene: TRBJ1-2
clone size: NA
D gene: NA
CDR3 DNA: TGTGCCAGCAGCTTAGCCGCTGGACAGCCAAACTATGGCTACACCTTC
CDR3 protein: CASSLAAGQPNYGYTF

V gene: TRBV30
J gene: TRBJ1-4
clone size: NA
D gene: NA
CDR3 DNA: TGTGCCGGGAACCGGACTCCTAATGAAAAACTGTTTTTT
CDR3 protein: CAGNRTPNEKLFF

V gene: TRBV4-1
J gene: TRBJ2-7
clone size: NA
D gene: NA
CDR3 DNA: TGCGCCAGCAGCCAGGTAACAGGGTATAGCTCCTACGAGCAGTACTTC
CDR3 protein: CASSQVTGYSSYEQYF

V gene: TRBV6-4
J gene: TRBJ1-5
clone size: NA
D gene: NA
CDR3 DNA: TGTGCCAGCAGCCCCATGGGGGGACAGCCCCAGCATTTT
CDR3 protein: CASSPMGGQPQHF

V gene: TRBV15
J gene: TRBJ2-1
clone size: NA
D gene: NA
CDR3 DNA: TGTGCCACCAGCAGAGATAGTATCGGGATCCCCTACAATGAGCAGTTCTTC
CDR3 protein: CATSRDSIGIPYNEQFF

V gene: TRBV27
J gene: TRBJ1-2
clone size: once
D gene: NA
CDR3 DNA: TGTGCCAGCAGTTTAACAGTTAGCTATGGCTACACCTTC
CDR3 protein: CASSLTVSYGYTF

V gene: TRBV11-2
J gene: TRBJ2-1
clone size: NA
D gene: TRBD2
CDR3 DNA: TGTGCCAGCAGCTTAAGGGTCCCTAGCGGGGTCTATGAGCAGTTCTTC
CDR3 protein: CASSLRVPSGVYEQFF

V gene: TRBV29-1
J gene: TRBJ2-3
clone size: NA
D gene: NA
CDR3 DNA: TGCAGCGCACTACGTGGGGGGAGCACAGATACGCAGTATTTT
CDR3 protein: CSALRGGSTDTQYF

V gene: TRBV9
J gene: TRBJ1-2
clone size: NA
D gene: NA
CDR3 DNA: TGTGCCAGCAGCGTAGAGGCGGGCTGGGATCTTAACTTC
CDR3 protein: CASSVEAGWDLNF

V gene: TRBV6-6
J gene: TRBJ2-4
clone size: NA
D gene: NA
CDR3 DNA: TGTGCCAGCAGGCCCCGTAGAGAAAACATTCAGTACTTC
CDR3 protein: CASRPRRENIQYF

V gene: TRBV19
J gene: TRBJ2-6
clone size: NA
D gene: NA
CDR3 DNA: TGTGCCAGTAGCTCGGGAGGGGCCAACGTCCTGACTTTC
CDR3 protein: CASSSGGANVLTF

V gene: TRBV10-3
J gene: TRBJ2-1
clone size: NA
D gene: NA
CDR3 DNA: TGTGCCATCAGTGAAACGGGAGCCTTCTACAATGAGCAGTTCTTC
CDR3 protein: CAISETGAFYNEQFF

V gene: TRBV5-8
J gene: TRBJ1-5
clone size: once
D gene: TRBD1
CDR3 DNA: TGTGCCAGCAGCCTGGGACAGACTAGCAATCAGCCCCAGCATTTT
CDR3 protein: CASSLGQTSNQPQHF

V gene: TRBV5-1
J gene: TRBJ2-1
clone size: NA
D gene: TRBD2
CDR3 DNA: TGCGCCAGCAGCGAACTTAGCGGGGGGCTATACAATGAGCAGTTCTTC
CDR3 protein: CASSELSGGLYNEQFF

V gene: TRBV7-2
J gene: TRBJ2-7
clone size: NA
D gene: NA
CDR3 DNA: TGTGCCAGCAGCTTAATGTGGAGGGCTAGTGGTTACGAGCAGTACTTC
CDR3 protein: CASSLMWRASGYEQYF

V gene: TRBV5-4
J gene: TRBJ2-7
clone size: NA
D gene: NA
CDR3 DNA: TGTGCCAGCAGACCGACCCTGACAGACTACGAGCAGTACTTC
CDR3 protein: CASRPTLTDYEQYF

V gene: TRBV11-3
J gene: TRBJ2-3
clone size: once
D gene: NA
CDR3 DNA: TGTGCCAGCAGCTTAGGGGCTAGCGGCACAGATACGCAGTATTTT
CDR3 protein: CASSLGASGTDTQYF

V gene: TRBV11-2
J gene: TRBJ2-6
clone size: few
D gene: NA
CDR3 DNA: TGTGCCAGCAGCCGGACAGCCGGCTCTGGGGCCAACGTCCTGACTTTC
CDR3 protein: CASSRTAGSGANVLTF

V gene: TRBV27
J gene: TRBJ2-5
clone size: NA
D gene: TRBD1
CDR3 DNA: TGTGCCAGCGGGCAGGGGGCGGAGGAGACCCAGTACTTC
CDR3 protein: CASGQGAEETQYF

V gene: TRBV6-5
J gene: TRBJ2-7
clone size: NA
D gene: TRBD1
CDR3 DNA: TGTGCCAGCACCCGAGGGGGCCCGAGCTCCTACGAGCAGTACTTC
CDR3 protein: CASTRGGPSSYEQYF

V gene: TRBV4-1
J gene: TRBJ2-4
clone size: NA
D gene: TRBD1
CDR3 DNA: TGCGCCAGCAGCCAAGAGGGACAGGGGGCCGGCAAAAACATTCAGTACTTC
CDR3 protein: CASSQEGQGAGKNIQYF

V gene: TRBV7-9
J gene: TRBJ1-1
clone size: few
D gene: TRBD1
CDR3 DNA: TGTGCCAGCAGCTTACCGACAGGGATGAACACTGAAGCTTTCTTT
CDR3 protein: CASSLPTGMNTEAFF

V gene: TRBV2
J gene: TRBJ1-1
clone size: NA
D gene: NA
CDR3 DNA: TGTGCCAGCAGTGATCGGGGAACTGAAGCTTTCTTT
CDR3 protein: CASSDRGTEAFF

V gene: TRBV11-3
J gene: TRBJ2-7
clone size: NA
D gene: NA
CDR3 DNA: TGTGCCAGCAGCTTAGAAGGGGGGGCCTACGAGCAGTACTTC
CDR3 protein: CASSLEGGAYEQYF

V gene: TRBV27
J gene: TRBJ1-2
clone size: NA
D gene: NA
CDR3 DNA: TGTGCCAGCAGTTTAGACGGGAACTATGGCTACACCTTC
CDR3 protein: CASSLDGNYGYTF

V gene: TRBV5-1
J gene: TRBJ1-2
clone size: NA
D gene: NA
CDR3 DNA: TGCGCCAGCAGCTTGGTGGAGACAGGTTTCTATGGCTACACCTTC
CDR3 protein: CASSLVETGFYGYTF

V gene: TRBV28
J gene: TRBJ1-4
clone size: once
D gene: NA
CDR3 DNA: TGTGCCAGCAGTTCCGGGGGGGGAACAACTAATGAAAAACTGTTTTTT
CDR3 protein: CASSSGGGTTNEKLFF

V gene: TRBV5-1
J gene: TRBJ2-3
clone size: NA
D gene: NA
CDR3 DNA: TGCGCCTCTATCGGGTCATCTAGCACAGATACGCAGTATTTT
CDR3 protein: CASIGSSSTDTQYF

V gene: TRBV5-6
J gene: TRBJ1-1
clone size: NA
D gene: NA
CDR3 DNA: TGTGCCAGCAGCTTGGGGGGCAGCACTGAAGCTTTCTTT
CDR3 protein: CASSLGGSTEAFF

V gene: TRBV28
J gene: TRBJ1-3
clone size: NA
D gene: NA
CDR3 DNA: TGTGCCAGCAGTCAAATCAGGGGCCGAATAAACACCATATATTTT
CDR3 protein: CASSQIRGRINTIYF